A selection of T cell receptor beta chains follows, all from one sample in a study of blood T cell repertoires in COVID-19. Repertoires were generated with immunoSEQ multiplex PCR, while TCRdb's copy carries only in-frame clones and drops some. This table holds about 120,000 clones, 90% found once. The sample comprised peripheral blood. These receptors were taken from a man between 45 and 60 years old with active COVID-19. Each CDR3 is given with its conserved first and last residue. The D gene is left open where the match is weak. Size is omitted from some rows. Given values are once, few, many or a class for expanded clones.

CASSLLVEGELFF	TGTGCCAGCAGCTTATTGGTGGAGGGGGAGCTGTTTTTT	.	TRBV7-9	TRBJ2-2	.
CASSPGTRAKGNTIYF	TGCGCCAGCAGCCCTGGGACAAGAGCAAAAGGAAACACCATATATTTT	.	TRBV5-1	TRBJ1-3	.
CASSPGTGNTGELFF	TGTGCCAGCAGCCCCGGGACAGGGAACACCGGGGAGCTGTTTTTT	.	TRBV5-4	TRBJ2-2	TRBD1
CASSVWEASQETQYF	TGTGCCAGCAGCGTATGGGAGGCCTCCCAAGAGACCCAGTACTTC	.	TRBV19	TRBJ2-5	.
CASSVTGAGRQGANVLTF	TGTGCCAGTAGCGTCACTGGAGCGGGGAGACAGGGGGCCAACGTCCTGACTTTC	.	TRBV19	TRBJ2-6	TRBD2
CASRGQGSGTEAFF	TGTGCCAGCAGGGGGCAGGGGAGTGGCACTGAAGCTTTCTTT	.	TRBV2	TRBJ1-1	.
CASNGRGARGFNEQFF	TGTGCCAGCAACGGGCGGGGGGCCCGAGGTTTTAATGAGCAGTTCTTC	.	TRBV7-2	TRBJ2-1	TRBD2
CASSTPHGGTIYF	TGTGCCAGCAGCACACCCCACGGAGGCACCATATATTTT	.	TRBV3-1/TRBV3-2	TRBJ1-3	.
CASSTGENTEAFF	TGTGCCAGTAGTACGGGGGAGAACACTGAAGCTTTCTTT	.	TRBV19	TRBJ1-1	.
CASSFTGFNEKLFF	TGTGCCAGCAGCTTCACAGGGTTTAATGAAAAACTGTTTTTT	once	TRBV7-2	TRBJ1-4	.
CASSQGAGETQYF	TGTGCCAGTAGTCAGGGGGCGGGAGAGACCCAGTACTTC	.	TRBV19	TRBJ2-5	TRBD1
CASSPVGPGNEQFF	TGTGCCAGCAGCCCGGTGGGGCCAGGAAATGAGCAGTTCTTC	.	TRBV7-2	TRBJ2-1	.
CASSKGTREGQDTQYF	TGTGCCAGCAGCAAAGGGACCCGGGAGGGCCAAGATACGCAGTATTTT	.	TRBV21-1	TRBJ2-3	.
CASSKALAREIYGYTF	TGTGCCAGCAGCAAAGCGCTGGCCAGGGAAATCTATGGCTACACCTTC	few	TRBV21-1	TRBJ1-2	.
CASSTDLPDSPLHF	TGCGCCAGCAGCACCGACTTACCTGATTCACCCCTCCACTTT	few	TRBV5-1	TRBJ1-6	.
CASSEATGSNQPQHF	TGTGCCAGCAGTGAAGCGACAGGGAGCAATCAGCCCCAGCATTTT	.	TRBV2	TRBJ1-5	TRBD1
CASSQDSFTGELFF	TGCGCCAGCAGCCAAGACAGTTTTACCGGGGAGCTGTTTTTT	.	TRBV4-1	TRBJ2-2	.
CASSIISQGLEKLFF	TGTGCCAGTAGTATCATTAGTCAGGGCCTGGAAAAACTGTTTTTT	.	TRBV19	TRBJ1-4	.
CASSRRQGYNEQFF	TGCGCCAGCAGCCGCAGACAGGGATACAATGAGCAGTTCTTC	few	TRBV5-1	TRBJ2-1	TRBD1
CASSLWDRSYEQYF	TGTGCCAGCAGCTTGTGGGACAGATCCTACGAGCAGTACTTC	.	TRBV5-6	TRBJ2-7	TRBD1
CASSRGENYGYTF	TGTGCCAGCAGCCGTGGAGAAAACTATGGCTACACCTTC	.	TRBV7-9	TRBJ1-2	.
CATSVRPGDMGEQYF	TGTGCCACCAGTGTGAGGCCAGGGGACATGGGGGAGCAGTACTTC	.	TRBV24-1	TRBJ2-7	.
CASSQEGLALYEQYF	TGTGCCAGCAGCCAAGAGGGACTAGCACTCTACGAGCAGTACTTC	.	TRBV4-2	TRBJ2-7	TRBD2
CAISEEQGMGGYTF	TGTGCCATCAGTGAGGAACAGGGGATGGGTGGCTACACCTTC	.	TRBV10-3	TRBJ1-2	TRBD1
CASSQDDRGYNEQFF	TGCGCCAGCAGCCAAGATGATAGAGGCTACAATGAGCAGTTCTTC	.	TRBV4-1	TRBJ2-1	.
CASSQEGALGYGYTF	TGTGCCAGCAGCCAAGAGGGGGCGCTTGGCTATGGCTACACCTTC	.	TRBV3-1/TRBV3-2	TRBJ1-2	.